What follows are 23 T cell receptor beta chains derived from one specimen sequenced in a study of blood T cells in healthy people across ages. Primers used in a second PCR of about 6 to 11 cycles were a sample-barcoded 5' primer and a J-beta primer mix. Each CDR3 protein is one row after TCRdb ran MiXCR on the 5' RACE reads. The sample contains roughly 800,000 distinct CDR3 sequences, nearly 60% of which appear only once. The sample taken for sequencing was blood. The origin of the receptors is a man aged 30 to 45 in good health.

The chain joins TRBV29-1 to TRBJ2-7, with 9 bases lining up with TRBD1. This CDR3 contains 14 residues. Germline V gene lookup returns CDR1 SQVTM and CDR2 ANQGSEA. Losses at the gene ends were 4 bases for V and 3 bases for J; bases not matched to a gene: 7. The CDR3 DNA is TGCAGCGTTGGCGGGACAGGGATGATCTACGAGCAGTACTTC. Its protein product is CSVGGTGMIYEQYF.

The chain has TRBV6-5 and TRBJ2-1; 8 nucleotides match TRBD2. This CDR3 is built from 14 residues. V was pared by 5 bases and J by 8 bases, with 8 bases of the junction left unmatched. Germline V gene data show CDR1 as MNHEY and CDR2 as SVGAGI. The CDR3: CASSPRTSSDEQFF. The DNA of the CDR3 is TGTGCCAGCAGTCCTAGGACTAGCTCGGATGAGCAGTTCTTC.

This clonotype appeared a few times. A much larger clone is a single base away; this may be a read error. V gene TRBV3-1 combines with J gene TRBJ2-4; weak D call: TRBD2 (7 bases). Per the germline V gene, CDR1 is LGHDT and CDR2 is YNNKEL (reference sequence). This CDR3 is built from 12 residues. V shed 0 bases and J shed 15 bases, with 12 bases lying between them. The CDR3 loop reads CASSQDVGGRYF. CDR3 nucleotide sequence: TGTGCCAGCAGCCAAGATGTGGGGGGGCGGTACTTC.

The chain is built from TRBV6-6 and TRBJ2-5, with D hard to call. Gene TRBJ2-4 matches the end of the DNA better, so the J call may be wrong. The CDR3 runs 13 residues. Looked up from germline, CDR1 is MNHNY and CDR2 is SVGAGI (reference sequence). The CDR3 is CASLTPNKNIQYF. The CDR3 nucleotides are TGTGCCAGCCTCACCCCTAACAAAAACATTCAGTACTTC.

V is TRBV12-3 or TRBV12-4 and J is TRBJ1-5; tentatively, D is TRBD1 (6 bases). The CDR3 sequence is 17 residues long. Trimming removed 2 bases at V and 0 bases at J, with 14 bases between. The CDR3 nucleotides read TGTGCCAGCAGTTTAAGTTCGGACAGCTATAGCAATCAGCCCCAGCATTTT. Protein product: CASSLSSDSYSNQPQHF.

V is TRBV5-1 and J is TRBJ1-2, with D possibly TRBD1 on 6 matching bases. The CDR3 has 12 residues. Germline CDR1 SGHRS, CDR2 YFSETQ. V shed 4 bases and J shed 12 bases, with 16 bases lying between them. This chain's CDR3 is CASSVTGHGHTF. The CDR3 nucleotides read TGCGCCAGCAGCGTGACAGGTCACGGCCACACCTTC.

This clonotype was seen just once. This chain connects TRBV11-2 to TRBJ2-1, with D unclear. V lost 5 bases to trimming and J lost 5 bases, with 13 bases between them. This CDR3 contains 14 residues. Germline CDR1 is SGHAT and CDR2 is FQNNGV. This CDR3 is CASSVNSVNNEQFF. The CDR3 DNA follows: TGTGCCAGCAGCGTAAATTCGGTGAACAATGAGCAGTTCTTC.

Only a few counts were recorded for this clonotype. The rearrangement joins TRBV6-6 to TRBJ2-3; possibly TRBD2 for D (5 bases). CDR3 length: 13 amino acids. V gave up 2 bases and J gave up 7 bases, with 10 bases separating them. CDR1 is MNHNY and CDR2 is SVGAGI in the germline V gene (reference sequence). CDR3 residues: CASSYPNGNTQYF. The CDR3 nucleotides are TGTGCCAGCAGTTACCCTAACGGGAATACGCAGTATTTT.

The J gene is TRBJ2-5, the V gene TRBV6-5, with D perhaps given as TRBD1 or TRBD2 (6 bases each). The V and J ends lost 5 bases and 7 bases respectively, with 14 bases between them. CDR1 and CDR2 from the germline V gene are MNHEY and SVGAGI. This CDR3 contains 13 residues. The CDR3 DNA reads as TGTGCCAGCAGTCCTGGACTACAGGGGACCCAGTACTTC. Encoded protein: CASSPGLQGTQYF.

The chain combines TRBV10-3 with TRBJ2-5, with D perhaps TRBD2 (5 bases). The germline CDR1 and CDR2 sequences are ENHRY and SYGVKD. Trimming removed 11 bases at V and 4 bases at J, with 11 bases between. CDR3 length: 11 residues. The DNA of the CDR3 is TGTGCCGCAGCCGAGGGAGAGACCCAGTACTTC. Amino acid sequence: CAAAEGETQYF.

This rearrangement joins TRBV28 to TRBJ1-2; TRBD1 matches at 7 bases. The CDR3 spans 14 residues. The ends lost 4 bases at V and 6 bases at J; junction bases unmatched: 8. Per germline, CDR1 MDHEN and CDR2 SYDVKM. The CDR3 nucleotides read TGTGCCAGCAGTTCCCCAACAGGGGCCGATGGCTACACCTTC. The encoded protein is CASSSPTGADGYTF.

This sequence joins TRBV5-1 and TRBJ2-3; no reliable D call. CDR1 SGHRS and CDR2 YFSETQ come from the germline V gene. With 0 bases removed from V and 2 bases from J, the gap between germline ends came to 10 bases. This CDR3 comprises 15 residues. In nucleotides, the CDR3 is TGCGCCAGCAGCTTGGAATCCCACAACACAGATACGCAGTATTTT. The encoded protein is CASSLESHNTDTQYF.

This clonotype turned up a few times. V gene TRBV7-9 combines with J gene TRBJ2-1; D is unresolved. The CDR3 has 14 residues. The V gene lost 1 base and the J gene lost 8 bases, with 12 bases spanning the gap. CDR1 SEHNR and CDR2 FQNEAQ come from the germline V gene (reference sequence). CDR3 in DNA: TGTGCCAGCAGCTTAGATCCCGGGTTTGATGAGCAGTTCTTC. Protein product: CASSLDPGFDEQFF.

This clonotype occurred once. The junction departs from germline at one end; a sequencing error may be responsible. This chain links TRBV20-1 with TRBJ2-1; possibly TRBD1 or TRBD2 for D (5 bases each). The CDR3 is 13 amino acids. Per germline, CDR1 DFQATT and CDR2 SNEGSKA (reference sequence). The CDR3 spells CSAGHGAYNERFF. Written as DNA, the CDR3 is TGCAGTGCCGGCCACGGGGCTTACAATGAGCGGTTCTTC.

The genes are TRBV6-2 or TRBV6-3 and TRBJ2-7; 10 bases line up with TRBD2. The DNA end is more similar to TRBJ2-5, so the J call may be wrong. This CDR3 comprises 16 residues. CDR1 is MNHEY and CDR2 is SVGEGT in the germline V gene. CDR3 amino acids: CASSTQLAGYGETQYF. CDR3 DNA sequence: TGTGCCAGCAGCACCCAACTAGCGGGATATGGAGAGACCCAGTACTTC.

In its sample, this clonotype was seen once. The chain couples TRBV7-8 to TRBJ2-4, with D unclear. The DNA matches TRBJ2-5 better at its end, which makes the J call doubtful. The CDR3 totals 15 residues. Germline CDR1 SGHVS, CDR2 FQNEAQ. In DNA, the CDR3 is TGTGCCAGCAGCCTCTTGGCAGCTACCCAAGAGACCCAGTACTTC. As protein: CASSLLAATQETQYF.

The genes are TRBV6-2 or TRBV6-3 and TRBJ1-5, with 9 positions matching TRBD1. Trimming removed 5 bases from V and 3 bases from J; junction bases left unmatched: 5. The CDR3 runs to 15 residues. CDR1 MNHEY and CDR2 SVGEGT come from the germline V gene. The CDR3 loop reads CASSGDRAFNQPQHF. CDR3 sequence (DNA): TGTGCCAGCAGTGGGGACAGGGCCTTCAATCAGCCCCAGCATTTT.

This rearrangement joins TRBV2 to TRBJ2-3; no firm D call. With 2 bases removed from V and 1 base from J, the gap between germline ends came to 7 bases. The CDR3 is 14 amino acids. Germline V gene sequence: CDR1 SNHLY, CDR2 FYNNEI. The CDR3 DNA reads TGTGCCAGCAGTGAAAGGCTGGGCACAGATACGCAGTATTTT. The encoded protein is CASSERLGTDTQYF. Together with reference TRBV2 and TRBJ2-3, the CDR3 gives the full variable domain: EPEVTQTPSHQVTQMGQEVILRCVPISNHLYFYWYRQILGQKVEFLVSFYNNEISEKSEIFDDQFSVERPDGSNFTLKIRSTKLEDSAMYFCASSERLGTDTQYFGPGTRLTVL.

The chain combines TRBV7-2 with TRBJ2-7; the match to TRBD1 covers 7 bases. After removal of 3 bases from V and 3 bases from J, the junction contained 8 bases not matched to a gene. This CDR3 comprises 15 residues. The germline V gene encodes CDR1 SGHTA and CDR2 FQGNSA. CDR3 amino acids: CASSFLMGQSYEQYF. In DNA form, the CDR3 reads TGTGCCAGCAGCTTCCTGATGGGACAGAGCTACGAGCAGTACTTC.

The chain has TRBV21-1 and TRBJ2-4; the table's D call, TRBD1, has no DNA check behind it. The J call is uncertain, as TRBJ2-7 better fits the DNA end. TRBV21-1 is labeled a pseudogene. This CDR3 is built from 13 residues. The chain's CDR3 is CASSKWGINEQYF. For the CDR3, the DNA is TGTGCCAGCAGCAAATGGGGCATCAACGAGCAGTACTTC.

Only a few counts were recorded for this clonotype. This chain links TRBV20-1 with TRBJ2-7; 9 positions agree with TRBD2. With 5 bases clipped from V and 6 bases from J, the junction kept 11 bases outside the gene matches. Per germline, CDR1 DFQATT and CDR2 SNEGSKA (reference sequence). The CDR3 runs to 14 residues. CDR3: CSAPPGLAVIEQYF. In DNA, the CDR3 is TGCAGTGCTCCCCCGGGACTAGCCGTCATCGAGCAGTACTTC.

V gene TRBV12-3 or TRBV12-4 combines with J gene TRBJ2-3, with 10 nucleotides matching TRBD2. V lost 7 bases, J lost 11 bases, and 6 bases stayed unmatched. There are 12 residues in the CDR3. The CDR3 bases are TGTGCCAGCAACCAACTAGCGGGGTTGCAGTATTTT. This encodes CASNQLAGLQYF.

This clonotype was detected only a few times. This rearrangement joins TRBV3-1 to TRBJ1-2; D not resolved. V was clipped by 2 bases and J by 7 bases, with 14 bases between them. The CDR3 extends over 14 amino acids. Per the germline V gene, CDR1 is LGHDT and CDR2 is YNNKEL (reference sequence). The CDR3 region is CASSQRARVAGYTF. In DNA, the CDR3 is TGTGCCAGCAGCCAAAGGGCGCGGGTCGCTGGCTACACCTTC. Complete variable domain (other parts from reference TRBV3-1 and TRBJ1-2): DTAVSQTPKYLVTQMGNDKSIKCEQNLGHDTMYWYKQDSKKFLKIMFSYNNKELIINETVPNRFSPKSPDKAHLNLHINSLELGDSAVYFCASSQRARVAGYTFGSGTRLTVV.